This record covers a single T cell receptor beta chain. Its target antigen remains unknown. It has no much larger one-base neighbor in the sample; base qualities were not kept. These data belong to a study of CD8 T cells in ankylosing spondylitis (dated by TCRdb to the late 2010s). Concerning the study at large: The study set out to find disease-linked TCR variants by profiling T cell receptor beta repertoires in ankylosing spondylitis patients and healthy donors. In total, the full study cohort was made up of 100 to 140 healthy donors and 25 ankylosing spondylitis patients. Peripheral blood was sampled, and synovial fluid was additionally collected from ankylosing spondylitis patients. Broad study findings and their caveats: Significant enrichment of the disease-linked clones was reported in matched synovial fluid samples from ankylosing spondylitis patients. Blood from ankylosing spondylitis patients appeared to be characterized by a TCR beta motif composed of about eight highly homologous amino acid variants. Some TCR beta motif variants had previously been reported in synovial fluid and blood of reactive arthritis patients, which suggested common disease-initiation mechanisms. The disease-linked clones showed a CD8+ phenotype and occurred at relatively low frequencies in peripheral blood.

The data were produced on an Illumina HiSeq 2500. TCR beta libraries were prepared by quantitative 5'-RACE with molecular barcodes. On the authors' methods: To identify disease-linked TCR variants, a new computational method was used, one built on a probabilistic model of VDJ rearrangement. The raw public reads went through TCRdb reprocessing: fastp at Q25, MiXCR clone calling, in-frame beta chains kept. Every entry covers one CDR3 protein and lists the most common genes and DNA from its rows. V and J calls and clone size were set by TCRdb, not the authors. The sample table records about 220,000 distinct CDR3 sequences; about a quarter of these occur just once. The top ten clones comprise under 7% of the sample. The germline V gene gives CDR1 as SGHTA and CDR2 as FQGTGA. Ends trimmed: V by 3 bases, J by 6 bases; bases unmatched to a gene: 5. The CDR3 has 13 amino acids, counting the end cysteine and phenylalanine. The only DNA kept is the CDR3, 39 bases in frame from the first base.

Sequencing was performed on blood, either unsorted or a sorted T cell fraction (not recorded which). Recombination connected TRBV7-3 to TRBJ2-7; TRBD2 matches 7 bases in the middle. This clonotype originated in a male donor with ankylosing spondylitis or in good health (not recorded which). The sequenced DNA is TGTGCCAGCAGCTTGGGGAGGGCCGGCGAGCAGTACTTC. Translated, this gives CASSLGRAGEQYF.